This is a list of T cell receptor beta chains from one sample in a study of Graves' ophthalmopathy and Graves' hyperthyroidism. TCRdb reprocessed the multiplex PCR reads via MiXCR and lists one record per CDR3 protein. The top ten hold roughly 1.5% of the sample, which has some 400,000 distinct CDR3 sequences, 15% to 20% seen once. Sequenced sample: peripheral blood. All receptors come from a woman between 18 and 29 years old with Graves' ophthalmopathy. The CDR3 runs from the conserved cysteine through the conserved F or W. Fields, in order: D gene, clone size, J gene, CDR3 length, V gene, CDR3 DNA, CDR3 protein. D genes are given only for firm matches. Where a row states a size, it is once, few, many or the class of an expanded clone; other rows omit it.

D: NA
size: NA
J: TRBJ2-5
length: 12
V: TRBV20-1
DNA: TGCAGCACAGGGAGGGGACAAGAGACCCAGTACTTC
CDR3: CSTGRGQETQYF

D: NA
size: many
J: TRBJ2-5
length: 12
V: TRBV6-1
DNA: TGTGCCAGCAGTGTTTTGTCCGGGACCCAGTACTTC
CDR3: CASSVLSGTQYF

D: NA
size: many
J: TRBJ1-1
length: 15
V: TRBV6-5
DNA: TGTGCCAGCAGTTATTTCACAGGGATAAACACTGAAGCTTTCTTT
CDR3: CASSYFTGINTEAFF

D: NA
size: few
J: TRBJ1-1
length: 15
V: TRBV6-2/TRBV6-3
DNA: TGTGCCAGCAGTGACCCGACCGAGGACAACACTGAAGCTTTCTTT
CDR3: CASSDPTEDNTEAFF

D: NA
size: many
J: TRBJ1-1
length: 14
V: TRBV4-2
DNA: TGTGCCAGCAGCCAAGATACGTCCCAGGGAGTCAGAGGCTTT
CDR3: CASSQDTSQGVRGF

D: TRBD2
size: many
J: TRBJ2-5
length: 15
V: TRBV7-2
DNA: TGTGCCAGCAGCTTAGCTTCGGGGGGGGGCAAGACCCAGTACTTC
CDR3: CASSLASGGGKTQYF

D: NA
size: many
J: TRBJ1-1
length: 15
V: TRBV6-2/TRBV6-3
DNA: TGTGCCAGCAGGACCAGGAACAGGCCAAACACTGAAGCTTTCTTT
CDR3: CASRTRNRPNTEAFF

D: TRBD1
size: NA
J: TRBJ1-2
length: 14
V: TRBV28
DNA: TGTGCCAGCACCCTAGGGGACAGAAGCGGCGGCTACACCTTC
CDR3: CASTLGDRSGGYTF

D: NA
size: many
J: TRBJ1-2
length: 17
V: TRBV11-2
DNA: TGTGCCAGCAGCAGTCAGATGGGATCCGGGAGAGGCTATGGCTACACCTTC
CDR3: CASSSQMGSGRGYGYTF

D: TRBD2
size: few
J: TRBJ2-7
length: 16
V: TRBV20-1
DNA: TGCAGTGCTAGAGATTCCTCGGGACTAGGCCCCTACGAGCAGTACTTC
CDR3: CSARDSSGLGPYEQYF

D: TRBD1
size: many
J: TRBJ2-7
length: 15
V: TRBV6-5
DNA: TGTGCCAGCAGTCCCACGGCAGGGGGATCCTACGAGCAGTACTTC
CDR3: CASSPTAGGSYEQYF

D: NA
size: many
J: TRBJ1-5
length: 16
V: TRBV5-1
DNA: TGCGCCAGCAGCTTTTCACTCCGGGAGAAAGGTCAGCCCCAGCATTTT
CDR3: CASSFSLREKGQPQHF

D: NA
size: many
J: TRBJ1-5
length: 14
V: TRBV27
DNA: TGTGCCAGCAGACAGGGTCAAAGGAATCAGCCCCAGCATTTT
CDR3: CASRQGQRNQPQHF

D: NA
size: many
J: TRBJ1-6
length: 13
V: TRBV10-1
DNA: TGCGCCAGCAGTGAGTCGGGGAGATCACCCCTCCACTTT
CDR3: CASSESGRSPLHF

D: NA
size: many
J: TRBJ1-2
length: 13
V: TRBV30
DNA: TGTGCCTGGTCTCGACAACCCAACTATGGCTACACCTTC
CDR3: CAWSRQPNYGYTF

D: TRBD1
size: many
J: TRBJ1-1
length: 14
V: TRBV6-5
DNA: TGTGCCAGCACCTCCACCGGGACAGGGGGCTTAGCTTTCTTT
CDR3: CASTSTGTGGLAFF

D: NA
size: many
J: TRBJ1-5
length: 15
V: TRBV11-2
DNA: TGTGCCAGCAGCTTAGGACAGACTAGCAATCAGCCCCAGCATTTT
CDR3: CASSLGQTSNQPQHF

D: NA
size: NA
J: TRBJ2-2
length: 15
V: TRBV6-2/TRBV6-3
DNA: TGTGCCAGCAGTTTGGGAGGCGGTCACACCGGGGAGCTGTTTTTT
CDR3: CASSLGGGHTGELFF

D: NA
size: many
J: TRBJ1-2
length: 15
V: TRBV7-2
DNA: TGTGCCAGCAGCTTAAGGGGGGAGGCTACGTATGGCTACACCTTC
CDR3: CASSLRGEATYGYTF

D: NA
size: many
J: TRBJ2-7
length: 14
V: TRBV7-8
DNA: TGTGCCAGCAGCTTAGCCGCAGGAACCTACGAGCAGTACTTC
CDR3: CASSLAAGTYEQYF

D: NA
size: NA
J: TRBJ2-7
length: 13
V: TRBV7-8
DNA: TGTGCCAGCAGCTTAGTGTTGAAAGTCGAGCAGTACTTC
CDR3: CASSLVLKVEQYF

D: NA
size: many
J: TRBJ2-5
length: 14
V: TRBV6-5
DNA: TGTGCCAGCAGTTACCGGGCCCCGGGGGAGACCCAGTACTTC
CDR3: CASSYRAPGETQYF

D: TRBD2
size: NA
J: TRBJ2-7
length: 15
V: TRBV11-2
DNA: TGTGCCAGCAGTCTACTAGCGGGAGATGCGGACGAGCAGTACTTC
CDR3: CASSLLAGDADEQYF

D: NA
size: many
J: TRBJ2-6
length: 16
V: TRBV11-2
DNA: TGTGCCAGCAGCTTGGAACGGATATCTGGGGCCAACGTCCTGACTTTC
CDR3: CASSLERISGANVLTF

D: NA
size: many
J: TRBJ2-7
length: 16
V: TRBV7-8
DNA: TGTGCCAGCAGCTTAGTGCTGCGAGACCCTGCCTACGAGCAGTACTTC
CDR3: CASSLVLRDPAYEQYF

D: NA
size: NA
J: TRBJ1-1
length: 14
V: TRBV12-3/TRBV12-4
DNA: TGTGCCAGCAGTGCCGAGGGAGGGCGGACTGAAGCTTTCTTT
CDR3: CASSAEGGRTEAFF

D: NA
size: many
J: TRBJ2-6
length: 14
V: TRBV19
DNA: TGTGCCAGTACGGACAGATCTGGGGCCAACGTCCTGACTTTC
CDR3: CASTDRSGANVLTF